This is a list of T cell receptor beta chains from one sample in a study of CD8+ T cells in alopecia areata. Using immunoSEQ multiplex PCR, the repertoire was profiled, and TCRdb retains in-frame clones only, with some absent. This table holds more than 200,000 clones, over 60% found once. The sequencing used CD4+ T cells sorted from blood, collected at week 4, from a patient treated with tofacitinib. The receptors derive from a human donor with alopecia areata. Both conserved end residues are part of each CDR3. D genes are given only for firm matches. Clone sizes are given selectively: once, few, many, or a class where the clone is expanded.

>TRBD1|once|TRBV5-6|TRBJ2-5
CASSLTTGAEETQYF
TGTGCCAGCAGCTTGACGACAGGGGCGGAAGAGACCCAGTACTTC
>.|.|TRBV29-1|TRBJ2-7
CSATQGIYEQYF
TGCAGCGCCACACAGGGAATCTACGAGCAGTACTTC
>.|.|TRBV7-8|TRBJ1-1
CASTEDMNTEAFF
TGTGCCAGCACCGAGGACATGAACACTGAAGCTTTCTTT
>TRBD1|.|TRBV7-2|TRBJ1-1
CASSLTGGVLEKAFF
TGTGCCAGCAGCTTGACAGGGGGCGTTTTGGAGAAAGCTTTCTTT
>.|.|TRBV15|TRBJ2-3
CATSSPGARSDTQYF
TGTGCCACCAGCAGCCCAGGGGCGCGGTCAGATACGCAGTATTTT
>.|.|TRBV30|TRBJ1-1
CAWSSLGDLGAFF
TGTGCCTGGAGTTCCCTGGGGGATTTGGGAGCTTTCTTT
>.|.|TRBV30|TRBJ1-2
CAWSADRDGYTF
TGTGCCTGGAGTGCTGACCGTGATGGCTACACCTTC
>.|.|TRBV2|TRBJ2-5
CASSEYSRQAAQETQYF
TGTGCCAGCAGTGAATACTCTCGGCAGGCTGCGCAAGAGACCCAGTACTTC
>.|.|TRBV28|TRBJ1-1
CASTGQYTEAFF
TGTGCCAGCACAGGACAGTACACTGAAGCTTTCTTT
>.|.|TRBV6-5|TRBJ2-1
CASSYSHEQFF
TGTGCCAGCAGTTACTCCCATGAGCAGTTCTTC
>.|few|TRBV30|TRBJ1-5
CAWSPYSNQPQHF
TGTGCCTGGAGCCCTTATAGCAATCAGCCCCAGCATTTT
>.|.|TRBV9|TRBJ2-5
CASSIAETQYF
TGTGCCAGCAGCATAGCGGAGACCCAGTACTTC
>.|.|TRBV7-2|TRBJ1-5
CASSPSPVRALDNQPQHF
TGTGCCAGCAGCCCCTCCCCGGTACGGGCGTTGGACAATCAGCCCCAGCATTTT
>.|.|TRBV27|TRBJ1-6
CASSLSLGVFTLHF
TGTGCCAGCAGTTTATCGCTGGGAGTTTTCACCCTCCACTTT
>.|.|TRBV30|TRBJ1-2
CAWSVPGGESRYGYTF
TGTGCCTGGAGTGTACCGGGGGGCGAGTCGCGCTATGGCTACACCTTC
>.|few|TRBV11-2|TRBJ2-7
CASSPLGRRGDYEQYF
TGTGCCAGCAGCCCGCTCGGCCGGAGGGGGGACTACGAGCAGTACTTC
>TRBD1|.|TRBV9|TRBJ1-5
CASSSRDSHNQPQHF
TGTGCCAGCAGCTCCCGGGACAGCCACAATCAGCCCCAGCATTTT